Below, 26 T cell receptor beta chains from the same sample are listed, as sequenced in a study of blood T cells in healthy people across ages. A second PCR of about 7 to 11 cycles used a sample-barcoded 5' primer and a J-beta primer mix. TCRdb recomputed calls from the 5' RACE reads with MiXCR, one row per CDR3 protein. The table includes 1.5 million to 2 million distinct CDR3 sequences, roughly 32% detected once. Sequencing used blood. Source of these receptors: a woman aged 25 to 45 in good health.

A few counts support this clonotype. This chain joins TRBV3-1 and TRBJ2-1; TRBD1 aligns across 8 bases. Germline CDR1 and CDR2: LGHDT and YNNKEL (reference sequence). Trimming took 2 bases from V and 8 from J; bases not matched to a gene: 8. This CDR3 has 15 residues. The CDR3 DNA reads TGTGCCAGCAGCCAATTCGGCCCAGGGGGCGATGAGCAGTTCTTC. It codes for CASSQFGPGGDEQFF.

This clonotype was detected ten times or more. The chain carries TRBV7-2 and TRBJ2-5; TRBD2 matches 9 bases. Germline CDR1 and CDR2: SGHTA and FQGNSA. V lost 3 bases and J lost 2; bases outside the gene matches: 10. The CDR3 has 17 amino acids. CDR3 loop: CASSLAPGTSLQETQYF. The CDR3 nucleotides read TGTGCCAGCAGCTTGGCCCCCGGGACTAGCTTACAAGAGACCCAGTACTTC.

In DNA, the CDR3 is TGTGCCAGCAGACGAACGACAGGGTATTACGGCTACACCTTC. It translates to CASRRTTGYYGYTF. This rearrangement joins TRBV2 to TRBJ1-2; TRBD1 matches 7 bases. Germline V CDR1 and CDR2: SNHLY, FYNNEI. After removal of 6 bases from V and 8 bases from J, the junction contained 12 bases not matched to a gene. The CDR3 runs 14 residues. The full variable domain, its missing parts supplied by reference TRBV2 and TRBJ1-2, is EPEVTQTPSHQVTQMGQEVILRCVPISNHLYFYWYRQILGQKVEFLVSFYNNEISEKSEIFDDQFSVERPDGSNFTLKIRSTKLEDSAMYFCASRRTTGYYGYTFGSGTRLTVV.

V usage is TRBV9 and J usage is TRBJ1-2; TRBD1 aligns across 9 bases. Germline CDR1 is SGDLS and CDR2 is YYNGEE. The CDR3 spans 17 residues. Losses at the gene ends were 0 bases for V and 0 bases for J; bases not matched to a gene: 6. In DNA, the CDR3 is TGTGCCAGCAGCGTAGGTACCCGGACAGGGGCTAACTATGGCTACACCTTC. Translation gives CASSVGTRTGANYGYTF.

This clonotype has a handful of counts. The rearrangement links TRBV27 to TRBJ1-1, with 8 bases matching TRBD1. Germline V gives CDR1 MNHEY, CDR2 SMNVEV (reference sequence). The trim removed 3 bases at V and 3 bases at J, leaving 6 bases unmatched. This CDR3 spans 15 amino acids. The CDR3, as DNA: TGTGCCAGCAGTTTCTTCGGGACAGGCGACACTGAAGCTTTCTTT. Its translation: CASSFFGTGDTEAFF.

V gene TRBV5-1 combines with J gene TRBJ1-1; D is unresolved. CDR1 and CDR2 (germline): SGHRS, YFSETQ. This CDR3 has 15 residues. V shed 3 bases and J shed 1 base, with 13 bases lying between them. The CDR3 DNA is TGCGCCAGCAGCTCCAGTCGTACGGCGAACACTGAAGCTTTCTTT. Amino acids: CASSSSRTANTEAFF. The full variable domain, with the rest looked up from reference TRBV5-1 and TRBJ1-1, is KAGVTQTPRYLIKTRGQQVTLSCSPISGHRSVSWYQQTPGQGLQFLFEYFSETQRNKGNFPGRFSGRQFSNSRSEMNVSTLELGDSALYLCASSSSRTANTEAFFGQGTRLTVV.

This clonotype was seen more than once but under ten times. This chain uses TRBV20-1 with TRBJ2-7; D might be TRBD1 (5 bases). V was trimmed by 5 bases and J by 3 bases, leaving 20 bases between them. CDR1 and CDR2 (germline): DFQATT, SNEGSKA (reference sequence). The CDR3 spans 15 residues. The CDR3 region has the DNA TGCAGTGCTCCAGTCGTCTATTTCACAGGCTACGAGCAGTACTTC. Translating gives CSAPVVYFTGYEQYF.

In this sample, this clonotype turned up a few times. The gene calls are TRBV20-1 and TRBJ2-3; the D gene is possibly TRBD2 (6 bases). This CDR3 comprises 15 residues. Germline loops: CDR1 DFQATT, CDR2 SNEGSKA (reference sequence). V was pared by 4 bases and J by 6 bases, with 20 bases between. The CDR3 bases are TGCAGTGCTATTCCGGGACTCCGGCAGTTGGATACGCAGTATTTT. This encodes CSAIPGLRQLDTQYF.

The V gene is TRBV12-3 or TRBV12-4, the J gene TRBJ1-2; D might be TRBD1 (6 bases). CDR3 size: 14 residues. The germline V and J ends were trimmed by 3 bases and 6 bases, with 14 bases remaining between them. The CDR3 nucleotides read TGTGCCAGCAGTTTGGAACAGTCAGGGGATGGCTACACCTTC. This encodes CASSLEQSGDGYTF.

This clonotype was seen a handful of times. V is TRBV3-1 and J is TRBJ2-3; no definite D call. Germline V gives CDR1 LGHDT, CDR2 YNNKEL (reference sequence). The CDR3 runs to 12 residues. Trimming left V 7 bases short and J 5 bases short, with 10 bases between. The CDR3 loop reads CASKTGQDTQYF. The DNA for the CDR3 is TGTGCCAGCAAGACGGGTCAAGATACGCAGTATTTT.

Details on this clonotype: It may be a read error: a sequence one base away is much more abundant. The chain uses TRBV5-1 and TRBJ2-5, with TRBD2 matching over 12 bases. Germline CDR1 and CDR2: SGHRS and YFSETQ. The CDR3 has 16 amino acids. The junction had 5 bases not matched to a gene; V was cut back by 1 base and J by 4 bases. The CDR3 is CASSLLELAGGETQYF. CDR3 DNA sequence: TGCGCCAGCAGCTTGCTGGAACTAGCGGGAGGAGAGACCCAGTACTTC.

This rearrangement joins TRBV28 to TRBJ2-7; D may be TRBD1 (6 bases). The germline V and J ends were trimmed by 4 bases and 2 bases, with 12 bases remaining between them. There are 14 residues in the CDR3. Germline V gene data show CDR1 as MDHEN and CDR2 as SYDVKM. The CDR3 DNA reads as TGTGCCAGCAGTTGGACAGTGACAACCTACGAGCAGTACTTC. It encodes CASSWTVTTYEQYF.

This clonotype has more than one count but fewer than ten. The chain links TRBV20-1 to TRBJ1-2, with D possibly matching TRBD1 (5 bases). The CDR3 spans 15 residues. Looked up from germline, CDR1 is DFQATT and CDR2 is SNEGSKA (reference sequence). With 1 base removed from V and 0 bases from J, the gap between germline ends came to 12 bases. The CDR3, as DNA: TGCAGTGCTAGAGGGGCAGGGACTACTAACTATGGCTACACCTTC. Its protein is CSARGAGTTNYGYTF.

This clonotype has a handful of counts. The chain uses TRBV14 and TRBJ2-7; TRBD1 aligns across 8 bases. V was pared by 5 bases and J by 0 bases, with 12 bases of the junction left unmatched. There are 17 residues in the CDR3. The germline CDR1 and CDR2 sequences are SGHDN and FVKESK. The CDR3 reads CASSWPGQAISSYEQYF. The DNA for the CDR3 is TGTGCCAGCAGCTGGCCGGGACAGGCGATAAGCTCCTACGAGCAGTACTTC.

The genes are TRBV20-1 and TRBJ2-6; D remains unclear. CDR1 DFQATT and CDR2 SNEGSKA come from the germline V gene (reference sequence). Trimming took off 5 bases at V and 3 bases at J, with 14 bases between the two ends. The CDR3 sequence is 15 residues long. The chain's CDR3 is CSAQGWGGGANVLTF. The DNA of the CDR3 is TGCAGTGCTCAAGGGTGGGGTGGTGGGGCCAACGTCCTGACTTTC.

This rearrangement joins TRBV14 to TRBJ2-7; D is unresolved. This CDR3 has 13 residues. In germline, CDR1 is SGHDN, CDR2 FVKESK. Deletions cut 7 bases from V and 6 bases from J, with 16 bases between. The CDR3 bases are TGTGCCAGCACGATAAGACGAGGTGGCGAGCAGTACTTC. It specifies CASTIRRGGEQYF.

On this clonotype: The junction does not match germline at one end; this may be a read error. The V call is TRBV7-9, the J call TRBJ2-3; TRBD2 is a possible D gene (6 bases). CDR1 and CDR2 (germline): SEHNR, FQNEAQ (reference sequence). The CDR3 spans 17 residues. The CDR3 protein is CASSPREAIRGTDMQYF. Here the CDR3 DNA reads TGTGCCAGCAGCCCCAGGGAGGCCATAAGGGGCACAGATATGCAGTATTTT.

V and J are TRBV5-4 and TRBJ2-4; 8 bases map to TRBD1. The V gene end was trimmed by 0 bases and the J gene end by 13 bases; junction bases not matched to a gene: 6. From germline, CDR1 is SGHNT and CDR2 YYREEE (reference sequence). CDR3 length equals 13 residues. The CDR3 reads CASSLGRGLGQYF. The CDR3 nucleotides are TGTGCCAGCAGCTTGGGCAGGGGGCTGGGGCAGTACTTC.

The rearrangement links TRBV29-1 to TRBJ1-2; possibly TRBD1 for D (5 bases). From germline, CDR1 is SQVTM and CDR2 ANQGSEA. V was trimmed by 1 base and J by 4 bases, leaving 25 bases between them. There are 18 residues in the CDR3. CDR3 region: CSVEGRRGIGGSGYGYTF. In DNA, the CDR3 is TGCAGCGTTGAAGGTCGAAGGGGCATTGGGGGGTCGGGCTATGGCTACACCTTC.

The chain links TRBV9 to TRBJ2-5; 7 bases are a match to TRBD2. The CDR3 runs to 16 residues. The trim removed 0 bases at V and 4 bases at J, leaving 9 bases unmatched. Germline assignment: CDR1 SGDLS and CDR2 YYNGEE. Written as DNA, the CDR3 is TGTGCCAGCAGCGTAGAGACGGGGGGTGGGTTAGAGACCCAGTACTTC. This codes for CASSVETGGGLETQYF. Full variable domain (outside the CDR3, taken from reference TRBV9 and TRBJ2-5): DSGVTQTPKHLITATGQRVTLRCSPRSGDLSVYWYQQSLDQGLQFLIQYYNGEERAKGNILERFSAQQFPDLHSELNLSSLELGDSALYFCASSVETGGGLETQYFGPGTRLLVL.

In this sample, this clonotype turned up once. This rearrangement joins TRBV5-1 to TRBJ2-7, with D unclear. Trimming cost V 4 bases and J 5 bases, with 19 bases left between them. This CDR3 contains 15 residues. CDR1 is SGHRS and CDR2 is YFSETQ in the germline V gene. The DNA of the CDR3 is TGCGCCAGCAGCAACCTCCGGGCCCAGTCCCACGAGCAGTACTTC. Its protein is CASSNLRAQSHEQYF. Full variable domain (missing parts from reference TRBV5-1 and TRBJ2-7): KAGVTQTPRYLIKTRGQQVTLSCSPISGHRSVSWYQQTPGQGLQFLFEYFSETQRNKGNFPGRFSGRQFSNSRSEMNVSTLELGDSALYLCASSNLRAQSHEQYFGPGTRLTVT.

The V call is TRBV20-1, the J call TRBJ2-1, with a possible D match to TRBD1 (6 bases). The CDR3 spans 14 residues. V was trimmed by 7 bases and J by 4 bases, leaving 17 bases between them. The germline CDR1 and CDR2 sequences are DFQATT and SNEGSKA (reference sequence). The CDR3 region is CSGAGQTSYNEQFF. The CDR3 DNA reads as TGCAGTGGCGCAGGACAGACCTCATACAATGAGCAGTTCTTC.

The chain employs TRBV27 and TRBJ1-2; D is uncertain. Per the germline V gene, CDR1 is MNHEY and CDR2 is SMNVEV (reference sequence). This CDR3 is 14 amino acids long. V lost 6 bases to trimming and J lost 0 bases, with 11 bases between them. Here the CDR3 DNA reads TGTGCCAGCAGCCCGATAGGGTCTAACTATGGCTACACCTTC. Amino acid sequence: CASSPIGSNYGYTF.

CDR3 nucleotides: TGTGCCAGCAGTCCTCCCCGTAGCGGGGGGGCTCAGACCCAGTACTTC. Protein: CASSPPRSGGAQTQYF. This chain connects TRBV6-2 or TRBV6-3 to TRBJ2-5; 11 nucleotides agree with TRBD2. V lost 5 bases, J lost 6 bases, and 11 bases stayed unmatched. Germline lookup yields CDR1 MNHEY and CDR2 SVGEGT. CDR3 length: 16 residues.

This chain links TRBV14 with TRBJ2-1; no clear D. The CDR3 has 11 residues. CDR1 is SGHDN and CDR2 is FVKESK in the germline V gene. Trimming shortened V by 2 bases and J by 12 bases, and 8 bases separated the two germline ends. The chain's CDR3 is CASSQNTLQFF. The CDR3 DNA follows: TGTGCCAGCAGCCAAAATACTCTGCAGTTCTTC.

This clonotype was counted at least ten times. The V gene is TRBV4-2, the J gene TRBJ1-2, with a tentative D call TRBD1 (5 bases). CDR1 LGHNA and CDR2 YNFKEQ come from the germline V gene. Trimming removed 4 bases from V and 8 bases from J, with 17 bases in between. The CDR3 is 14 residues long. CDR3 sequence reads: CASSRVGGNQGYTF. CDR3 DNA sequence: TGTGCCAGCAGCCGAGTCGGGGGTAATCAAGGCTACACCTTC.